The 14 T cell receptor beta chains presented below share a single source sample, sequenced in a study of cytomegalovirus exposure and HLA in healthy donors listed by TCRdb under 2017. Library prep was done by the immunoSEQ multiplex PCR assay. What TCRdb holds here is the immuneACCESS table cut down to in-frame rearrangements. Part of the clones is not present; checked against another copy, under half of the missing clones reflect an unresolved V gene, and the others are unexplained. Counted in this sample were 260,000 or so clones; approximately 87% of them appeared once. The biggest ten clones account for around 3% of the sample. Sequencing was carried out using PBMCs. Source of these receptors: a man in his late teens or twenties in good health and CMV-seronegative.

The genes are TRBV2 and TRBJ2-5, with TRBD1 matching 8 bases. Trimming took 7 bases from V and 5 from J; bases not matched to a gene: 9. The CDR3 is 14 amino acids. CDR1 SNHLY and CDR2 FYNNEI come from the germline V gene. CDR3 sequence reads: CASTETRGLETQYF. As DNA, the CDR3 is TGTGCCAGCACCGAAACCAGGGGGCTGGAGACCCAGTACTTC.

The genes are TRBV13 and TRBJ2-3; D remains ambiguous. The CDR3 has 13 amino acids. CDR1 is PRHDT and CDR2 is FYEKMQ in the germline V gene (reference sequence). Trimming pared 2 bases from V and 6 bases from J, leaving 9 bases between. CDR3 nucleotide sequence: TGTGCCAGCAGCTTATTCCAGTCGGATACGCAGTATTTT. It translates to CASSLFQSDTQYF.

In this sample, this clone turned up once. This chain joins TRBV7-8 and TRBJ2-3; weak D call: TRBD1 (6 bases). This CDR3 spans 14 amino acids. Trimming shortened V by 3 bases and J by 6 bases, and 13 bases separated the two germline ends. Germline lookup yields CDR1 SGHVS and CDR2 FQNEAQ. CDR3 region: CASSFQGSGDTQYF. DNA for the CDR3: TGTGCCAGCAGCTTTCAGGGGTCCGGCGATACGCAGTATTTT.

The chain carries TRBV2 and TRBJ1-2; the D gene is possibly TRBD1 (5 bases). The V end was cut by 3 bases, the J end by 4 bases, with 9 bases between. The CDR3 sequence is 13 residues long. Per germline, CDR1 SNHLY and CDR2 FYNNEI. CDR3: CASSEGRPYGYTF. The CDR3 DNA reads TGTGCCAGCAGTGAGGGGCGCCCCTATGGCTACACCTTC.

As to this clone: The identical CDR3 is also encoded by other nucleotide sequences in the sample. The chain recombines TRBV9 with TRBJ2-1, with TRBD1 identical over 9 bases. Trimming at V came to 0 bases and at J to 7 bases, leaving 5 bases not matched to a gene. From germline, CDR1 is SGDLS and CDR2 YYNGEE. The CDR3 sequence is 15 residues long. The CDR3 here is CASSVEGQGGNEQFF. CDR3 nucleotide sequence: TGTGCCAGCAGCGTAGAGGGACAGGGTGGGAATGAGCAGTTCTTC.

The chain carries TRBV7-2 and TRBJ1-2; TRBD1 agrees at 9 bases. This CDR3 region has 15 residues. With V trimmed by 4 bases and J by 5 bases, 8 bases remained unmatched. Germline loops: CDR1 SGHTA, CDR2 FQGNSA. The CDR3 nucleotides are TGTGCCAGCAGCTCCCGGGACAGGGTTCTTTATGGCTACACCTTC. It translates to CASSSRDRVLYGYTF.

V usage is TRBV5-1 and J usage is TRBJ2-3, with D hard to call. The CDR3 is made up of 12 amino acids. Germline-derived CDR1 and CDR2 are SGHRS and YFSETQ. V dropped 0 bases and J dropped 5 bases, with 4 bases sitting between them. CDR3 sequence: CASSLGRDTQYF. CDR3 DNA sequence: TGCGCCAGCAGCTTGGGCAGAGATACGCAGTATTTT.

The genes are TRBV7-3 and TRBJ2-1, with D perhaps matching TRBD2 (5 bases). The CDR3 loop spans 12 amino acids. Germline loops: CDR1 SGHTA, CDR2 FQGTGA. Trimming pared 5 bases from V and 9 bases from J, leaving 11 bases between. CDR3 region: CASSAPGGEQFF. The CDR3 bases are TGTGCCAGCAGCGCGCCCGGAGGTGAGCAGTTCTTC.

This rearrangement joins TRBV28 to TRBJ2-2; TRBD2 aligns across 8 bases. Germline assignment: CDR1 MDHEN and CDR2 SYDVKM. Trimming removed 7 bases from V and 6 bases from J; junction bases left unmatched: 7. This CDR3 spans 14 amino acids. The CDR3 DNA follows: TGTGCCAGCAAACCAGCGGGAGAGTCCGGGGAGCTGTTTTTT. Residues: CASKPAGESGELFF.

The V and J genes are TRBV4-2 and TRBJ1-1; D possibly corresponds to TRBD1 (5 bases). Trimming stripped 2 bases from V and 7 bases from J, with 17 bases between. The CDR3 has 15 amino acids. Germline lookup yields CDR1 LGHNA and CDR2 YNFKEQ. CDR3: CASSQSWDWGGEAFF. The CDR3 DNA reads as TGTGCCAGCAGCCAAAGTTGGGATTGGGGGGGTGAAGCTTTCTTT.

This clone was observed a single time. The chain uses TRBV4-3 and TRBJ2-1, with D tentatively TRBD2 (6 bases). Germline loops: CDR1 LGHNA, CDR2 YSLEER. The CDR3 runs 15 residues. The ends were cut back, 0 bases at V and 4 bases at J, with 10 bases in the middle. The CDR3 reads CASSQEAGPYNEQFF. The CDR3, as DNA: TGCGCCAGCAGCCAAGAGGCGGGGCCATACAATGAGCAGTTCTTC.

The J gene is TRBJ1-2, the V gene TRBV28; unclear D gene. The CDR3 runs 11 residues. V gave up 6 bases and J gave up 7 bases, with 9 bases separating them. The germline V gene has CDR1 MDHEN and CDR2 SYDVKM. CDR3 coding DNA: TGTGCCAGCAGATCTAATCCTGGCTACACCTTC. Residues: CASRSNPGYTF.

CDR3 in DNA: TGCGCCAGCAGCCAAGAGTCAGGGTGGGGCGGGGAGCTGTTTTTT. Its translation is CASSQESGWGGELFF. V and J are TRBV4-3 and TRBJ2-2; a weak D match, TRBD1 (5 bases). The CDR3 sequence is 15 residues long. V gave up 0 bases and J gave up 7 bases, with 12 bases separating them. Germline CDR1 and CDR2: LGHNA and YSLEER.

The chain carries TRBV7-2 and TRBJ2-7, with D uncertain. The V end was cut by 2 bases, the J end by 7 bases, with 12 bases between. Germline V gene sequence: CDR1 SGHTA, CDR2 FQGNSA. This CDR3 is built from 13 residues. The CDR3 bases are TGTGCCAGCAGCTTACTAGAAGGTCTGGAGCAGTACTTC. This translates into CASSLLEGLEQYF.